Listed below are T cell receptor beta chains from one sample, sequenced in a study of T cells in Graves' hyperthyroidism and ophthalmopathy. TCRdb recomputed calls from the multiplex PCR reads with MiXCR, one row per CDR3 protein. The sample lists about 700,000 distinct CDR3 sequences, 12% to 15% occurring once. The sample comprised blood. These receptors all stem from a woman aged 18-29 years with Graves' hyperthyroidism. The CDR3 runs from the conserved cysteine through the conserved F or W. D genes are given only for firm matches.

v_call d_call cdr3_aa
TRBV20-1 NA CSARDARAGNYEQYF
TRBV4-3 TRBD2 CASSRQAGGMYNEQFF
TRBV11-2 NA CASRRPGFTGELFF
TRBV20-1 NA CSALRRQETQYF
TRBV2 NA CAGGVGTYSEQFF
TRBV6-5 NA CASSYSKAYEQYF
TRBV6-1 TRBD1 CASTLEGQGVKQYF
TRBV11-2 NA CASSLGGTEQYF
TRBV11-2 NA CASRPLRGLNTGELFF
TRBV19 NA CASSISPGGTEAFF
TRBV10-3 NA CAISDLDGWRQPNNEQFF
TRBV2 NA CASSRTEKLFF
TRBV2 NA CATHLSGYTF
TRBV20-1 TRBD1 CSARPGGATTYNEQFF
TRBV9 TRBD2 CASSVAASGRRYEQFF
TRBV30 NA CAWSRGVLQPQHF
TRBV5-1 NA CASSLLAGTSEQFF
TRBV29-1 TRBD2 CSAVGLAGVAEQYF
TRBV6-4 TRBD2 CASSESSGSQGEQFF
TRBV27 NA CASSLRLVGEQYF
TRBV7-9 NA CASSLQVGAETYNEQFF
TRBV6-2/TRBV6-3 TRBD2 CASSRLAGGTNEQFF
TRBV14 TRBD1 CASSHLVGQAYYEQYF
TRBV24-1 TRBD1 CATSDSGQGLPYEQYF
TRBV13 NA CASSLRGFYGYTF
TRBV15 NA CATSRGLLNQPQHF
TRBV12-3/TRBV12-4 NA CASSDPRDGYYEQYF
TRBV6-5 TRBD2 CASRDPGTSGSYEQYF
TRBV12-3/TRBV12-4 NA CASSLDKGKSSDYGYTF
TRBV5-1 TRBD2 CASTLLSGRKWEQYF
TRBV4-1 TRBD2 CASSSYPGLAPYSEQFF
TRBV15 NA CATSRDQGSLLGEGEKLFF
TRBV28 TRBD2 CASSLGTSGYSYEQYF
TRBV28 NA CASLGPLNTEAFF
TRBV4-1 TRBD1 CASSQGQGSSEAFF
TRBV5-4 NA CASSLTGARSYEQYF
TRBV19 NA CASSMQGERALTGELFF
TRBV15 NA CATSRPPGSSYNEQFF
TRBV18 TRBD2 CASSPGGPFLNEQFF
TRBV5-1 NA CASRQGISGELFF
TRBV30 NA CAWSKGSSYNEQFF
TRBV13 NA CASSLTPTGPDGYTF
TRBV2 TRBD1 CASSMGQWDTEAFF
TRBV11-3 NA CASSWGVGPNSYEQYF
TRBV7-9 NA CASSFGQFYGYTF
TRBV6-2/TRBV6-3 NA CASSRRGTSTDTQYF
TRBV7-2 TRBD2 CASSSGLAGGYNEQFF
TRBV7-9 NA CASSLAWWHSYEQYF
TRBV20-1 TRBD2 CSAKGLAGGFYEQYF
TRBV30 NA CACTNTGELFF